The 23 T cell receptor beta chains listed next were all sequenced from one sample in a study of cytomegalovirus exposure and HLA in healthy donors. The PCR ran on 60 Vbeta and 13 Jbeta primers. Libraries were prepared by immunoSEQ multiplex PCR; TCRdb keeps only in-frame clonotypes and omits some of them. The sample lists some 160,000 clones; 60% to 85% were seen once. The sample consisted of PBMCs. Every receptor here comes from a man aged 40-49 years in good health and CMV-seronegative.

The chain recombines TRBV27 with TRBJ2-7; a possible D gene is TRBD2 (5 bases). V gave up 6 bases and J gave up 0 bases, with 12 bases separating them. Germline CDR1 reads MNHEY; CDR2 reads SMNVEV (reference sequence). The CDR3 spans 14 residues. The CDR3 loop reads CASSLVGSSYEQYF. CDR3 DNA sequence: TGTGCCAGCAGCCTAGTAGGGAGCTCCTACGAGCAGTACTTC.

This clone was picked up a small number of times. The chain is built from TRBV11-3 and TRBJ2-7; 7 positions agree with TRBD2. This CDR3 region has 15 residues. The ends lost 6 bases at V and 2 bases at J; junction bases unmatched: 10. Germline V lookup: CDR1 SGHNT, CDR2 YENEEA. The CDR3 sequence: CASRPPGLPTYEQYF. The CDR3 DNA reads TGTGCCAGCAGACCTCCGGGACTACCAACCTACGAGCAGTACTTC.

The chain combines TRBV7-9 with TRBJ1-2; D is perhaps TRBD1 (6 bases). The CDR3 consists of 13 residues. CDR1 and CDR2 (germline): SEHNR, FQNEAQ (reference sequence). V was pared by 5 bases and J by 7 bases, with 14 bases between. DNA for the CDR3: TGTGCCAGCAGCCCAGGGGTTTCGGGTGGCTACACCTTC. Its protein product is CASSPGVSGGYTF.

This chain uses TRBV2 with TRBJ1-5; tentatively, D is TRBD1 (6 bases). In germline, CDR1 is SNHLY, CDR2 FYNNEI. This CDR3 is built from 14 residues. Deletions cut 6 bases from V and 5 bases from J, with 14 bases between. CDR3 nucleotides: TGTGCCAGCAGCCCGAACAGGGAAGATCAGCCCCAGCATTTT. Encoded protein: CASSPNREDQPQHF.

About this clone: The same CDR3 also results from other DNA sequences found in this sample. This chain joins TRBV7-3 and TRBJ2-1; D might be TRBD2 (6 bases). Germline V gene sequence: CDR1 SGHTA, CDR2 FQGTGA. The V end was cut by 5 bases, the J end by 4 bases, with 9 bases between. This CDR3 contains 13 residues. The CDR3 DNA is TGTGCCAGCAGCCCGGGGACTTACAATGAGCAGTTCTTC. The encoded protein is CASSPGTYNEQFF. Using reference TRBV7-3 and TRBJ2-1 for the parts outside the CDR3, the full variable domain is GAGVSQTPSNKVTEKGKYVELRCDPISGHTALYWYRQSLGQGPEFLIYFQGTGAADDSGLPNDRFFAVRPEGSVSTLKIQRTERGDSAVYLCASSPGTYNEQFFGPGTRLTVL.

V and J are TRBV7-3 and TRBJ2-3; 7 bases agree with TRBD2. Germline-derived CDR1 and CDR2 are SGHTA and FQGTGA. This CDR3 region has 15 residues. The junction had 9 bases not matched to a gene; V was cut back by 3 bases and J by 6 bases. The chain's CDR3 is CASSFRGSLGDTQYF. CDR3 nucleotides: TGTGCCAGCAGCTTCCGCGGGAGCCTGGGGGATACGCAGTATTTT.

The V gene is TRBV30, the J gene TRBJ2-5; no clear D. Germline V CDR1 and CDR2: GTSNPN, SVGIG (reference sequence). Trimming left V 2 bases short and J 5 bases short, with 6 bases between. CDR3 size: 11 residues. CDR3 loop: CAWSPQETQYF. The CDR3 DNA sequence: TGTGCCTGGAGTCCCCAGGAGACCCAGTACTTC. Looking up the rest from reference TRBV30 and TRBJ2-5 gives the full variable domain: SQTIHQWPATLVQPVGSPLSLECTVEGTSNPNLYWYRQAAGRGLQLLFYSVGIGQISSEVPQNLSASRPQDRQFILSSKKLLLSDSGFYLCAWSPQETQYFGPGTRLLVL.

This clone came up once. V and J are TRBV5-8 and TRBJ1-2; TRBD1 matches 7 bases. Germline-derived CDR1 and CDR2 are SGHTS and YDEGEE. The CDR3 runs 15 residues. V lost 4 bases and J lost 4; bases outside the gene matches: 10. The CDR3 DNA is TGTGCCAGCAGCGCCGGACAGGCGCAATCCTATGGCTACACCTTC. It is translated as CASSAGQAQSYGYTF.

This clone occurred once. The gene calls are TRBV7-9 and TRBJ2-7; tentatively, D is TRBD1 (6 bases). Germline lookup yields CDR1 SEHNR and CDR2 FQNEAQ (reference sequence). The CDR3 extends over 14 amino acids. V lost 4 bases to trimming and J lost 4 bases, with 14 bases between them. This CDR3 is CASSSDSQFYEQYF. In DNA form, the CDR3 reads TGTGCCAGCAGCTCGGACAGTCAATTTTACGAGCAGTACTTC.

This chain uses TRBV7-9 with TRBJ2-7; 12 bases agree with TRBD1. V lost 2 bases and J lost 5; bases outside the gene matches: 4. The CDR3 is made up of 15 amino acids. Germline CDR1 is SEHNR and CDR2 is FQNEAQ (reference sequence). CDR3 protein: CASSLSGTGGDEQYF. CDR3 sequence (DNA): TGTGCCAGCAGCTTATCCGGGACAGGGGGCGACGAGCAGTACTTC. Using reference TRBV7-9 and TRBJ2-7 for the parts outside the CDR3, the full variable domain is DTGVSQNPRHKITKRGQNVTFRCDPISEHNRLYWYRQTLGQGPEFLTYFQNEAQLEKSRLLSDRFSAERPKGSFSTLEIQRTEQGDSAMYLCASSLSGTGGDEQYFGPGTRLTVT.

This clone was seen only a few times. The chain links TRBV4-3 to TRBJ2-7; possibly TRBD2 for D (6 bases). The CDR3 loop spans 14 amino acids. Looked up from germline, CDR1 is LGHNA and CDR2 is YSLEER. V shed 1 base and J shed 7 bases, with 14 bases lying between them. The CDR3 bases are TGCGCCAGCAGCCAAGTTCGGGACTCCTGGGAGCAGTACTTC. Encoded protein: CASSQVRDSWEQYF.

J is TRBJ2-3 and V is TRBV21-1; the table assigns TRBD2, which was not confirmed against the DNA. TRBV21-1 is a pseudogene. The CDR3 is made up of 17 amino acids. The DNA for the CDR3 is TGTGCCAGCAGCAAAGAGGGACGGGGGGGAAACACAGATACGCAGTATTTT. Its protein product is CASSKEGRGGNTDTQYF.

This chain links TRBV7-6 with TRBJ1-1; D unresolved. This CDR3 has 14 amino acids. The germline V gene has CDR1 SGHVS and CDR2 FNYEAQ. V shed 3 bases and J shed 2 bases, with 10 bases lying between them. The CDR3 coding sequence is TGTGCCAGCAGCTTGGCGGGATCCAACACTGAAGCTTTCTTT. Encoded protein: CASSLAGSNTEAFF. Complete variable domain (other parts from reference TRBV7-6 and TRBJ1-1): GAGVSQSPRYKVTKRGQDVALRCDPISGHVSLYWYRQALGQGPEFLTYFNYEAQQDKSGLPNDRFSAERPEGSISTLTIQRTEQRDSAMYRCASSLAGSNTEAFFGQGTRLTVV.

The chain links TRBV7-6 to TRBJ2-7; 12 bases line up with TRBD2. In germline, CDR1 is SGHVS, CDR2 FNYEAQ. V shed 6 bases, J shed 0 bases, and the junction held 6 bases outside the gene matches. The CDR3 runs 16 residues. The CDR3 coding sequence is TGTGCCAGCAGTTTGACTAGCGGGGGAAGCTCCTACGAGCAGTACTTC. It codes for CASSLTSGGSSYEQYF.

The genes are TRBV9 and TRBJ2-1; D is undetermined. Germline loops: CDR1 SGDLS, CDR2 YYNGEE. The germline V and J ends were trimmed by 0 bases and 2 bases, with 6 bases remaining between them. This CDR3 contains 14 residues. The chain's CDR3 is CASSVGWPYNEQFF. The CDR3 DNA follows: TGTGCCAGCAGCGTAGGATGGCCCTACAATGAGCAGTTCTTC.

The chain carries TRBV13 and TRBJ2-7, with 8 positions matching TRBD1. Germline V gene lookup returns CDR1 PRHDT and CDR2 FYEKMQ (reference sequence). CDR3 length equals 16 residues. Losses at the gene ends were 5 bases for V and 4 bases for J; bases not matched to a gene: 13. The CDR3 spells CASSRPSGQERYEQYF. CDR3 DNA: TGTGCCAGCAGCAGGCCATCGGGACAGGAAAGGTACGAGCAGTACTTC.

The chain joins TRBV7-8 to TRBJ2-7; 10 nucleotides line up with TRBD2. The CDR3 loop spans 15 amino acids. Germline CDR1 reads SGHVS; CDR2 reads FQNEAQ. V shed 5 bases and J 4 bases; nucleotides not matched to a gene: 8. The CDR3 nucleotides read TGTGCCAGCAGCGGCCCCAGCGGGGGGGCATACGAGCAGTACTTC. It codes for CASSGPSGGAYEQYF.

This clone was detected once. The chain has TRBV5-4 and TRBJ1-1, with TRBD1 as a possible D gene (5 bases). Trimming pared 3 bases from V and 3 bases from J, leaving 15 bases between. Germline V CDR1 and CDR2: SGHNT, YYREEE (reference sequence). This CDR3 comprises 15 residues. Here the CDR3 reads CASSYSTTGDTEAFF. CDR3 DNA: TGTGCCAGCAGCTACTCCACAACAGGAGACACTGAAGCTTTCTTT.

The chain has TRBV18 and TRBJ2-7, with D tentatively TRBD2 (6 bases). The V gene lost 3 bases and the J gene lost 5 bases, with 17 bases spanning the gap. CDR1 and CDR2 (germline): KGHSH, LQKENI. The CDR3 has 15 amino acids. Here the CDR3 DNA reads TGTGCCAGCTCACCTCTCGGGGCGGGGACGAACGAGCAGTACTTC. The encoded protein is CASSPLGAGTNEQYF.

The CDR3 DNA is TGTGCCTGTTCCCCCGGGACAGGGTTCTACGAGCAGTACTTC. Residues: CACSPGTGFYEQYF. V gene TRBV30 combines with J gene TRBJ2-7; TRBD1 matches at 9 bases. The ends lost 6 bases at V and 3 bases at J; junction bases unmatched: 9. CDR3 length equals 14 residues. Germline V gene sequence: CDR1 GTSNPN, CDR2 SVGIG (reference sequence).

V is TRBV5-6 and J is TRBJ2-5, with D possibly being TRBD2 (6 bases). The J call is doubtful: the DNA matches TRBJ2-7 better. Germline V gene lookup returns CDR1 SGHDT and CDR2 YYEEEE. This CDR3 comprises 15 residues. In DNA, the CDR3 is TGTGCCAGCAGCCCCTTAGCGGAGGTTGGCTACGAGCAGTACTTC. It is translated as CASSPLAEVGYEQYF.

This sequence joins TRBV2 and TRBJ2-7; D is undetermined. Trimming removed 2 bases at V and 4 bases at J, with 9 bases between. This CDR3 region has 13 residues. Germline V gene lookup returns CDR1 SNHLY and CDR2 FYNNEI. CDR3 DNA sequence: TGTGCCAGCAGTGAATATCCCCTTTACGAGCAGTACTTC. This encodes CASSEYPLYEQYF.

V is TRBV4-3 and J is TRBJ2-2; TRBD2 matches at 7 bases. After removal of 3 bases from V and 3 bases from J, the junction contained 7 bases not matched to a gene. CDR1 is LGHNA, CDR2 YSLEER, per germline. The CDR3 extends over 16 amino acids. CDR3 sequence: CASSHSREGYTGELFF. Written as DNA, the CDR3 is TGCGCCAGCAGCCATTCAAGGGAGGGGTACACCGGGGAGCTGTTTTTT.